This T cell receptor beta chain was captured by sequencing in a study of shared clonotypes between healthy human individuals. Looked up from germline, CDR1 is SGHRS and CDR2 is YFSETQ. The V gene lost 2 bases and the J gene lost 8 bases, with 16 bases spanning the gap. The CDR3 covers 14 residues. Some clones are missing from TCRdb's copy, which holds only in-frame ones; the method was immunoSEQ multiplex PCR. The data show about 2.4 million clones, roughly 93% seen once. This receptor was identified in a man aged 18 to 30 in good health. Some clones in this sample may be carry-over from other donors' samples. Sequences were obtained from naive CD4+ T cells from PBMCs. Subset reported: CD45RA+ positively selected. The rearrangement joins TRBV5-1 to TRBJ1-2; maybe TRBD1 (6 bases). This CDR3 is CASSLTAGDQGYTF. CDR3 DNA sequence: TGCGCCAGCAGCTTAACTGCAGGGGATCAGGGCTACACCTTC.